This entry lists 18 T cell receptor beta chains sequenced from one sample in a study of Graves' ophthalmopathy and Graves' hyperthyroidism. From RNA, the CDR3 regions of TCR beta chains were amplified and sequenced. The authors performed first-round RT-PCR with HTBI primers and then a second-round multiplex PCR. Using its own MiXCR run on the multiplex PCR reads, TCRdb lists one record per CDR3 protein. The profile shows about 220,000 distinct CDR3 sequences, about 22% of them singletons. Input material: peripheral blood. Receptors were obtained from a woman aged 45-59 years with Graves' ophthalmopathy.

On this clonotype itself: A clone one base away is much larger, so this may be a read error. V and J are TRBV6-1 and TRBJ2-7; D gene ambiguous. This CDR3 region has 14 residues. Germline V CDR1 and CDR2: MNHNS, SASEGT. Trimming shortened V by 6 bases and J by 6 bases, and 18 bases separated the two germline ends. The CDR3 spells CASSDDWNSSEQYF. The CDR3 nucleotides are TGTGCCAGCAGCGACGACTGGAATTCCAGCGAGCAGTACTTC.

Remarks on this clonotype: A read error may account for a junction end that differs from germline. The rearrangement links TRBV12-3 or TRBV12-4 to TRBJ2-4, with D perhaps matching TRBD2 (5 bases). CDR3 length: 14 amino acids. The CDR3 DNA is TGTGCCAGCTGTCTCGGTCTAGCCAAAAACTTTCAGTACTTC. Protein product: CASCLGLAKNFQYF.

This clonotype was seen at least ten times. V gene TRBV7-9 combines with J gene TRBJ1-2; 9 nucleotides line up with TRBD1. Per germline, CDR1 SEHNR and CDR2 FQNEAQ (reference sequence). The CDR3 has 14 residues. Trimming removed 5 bases from V and 8 bases from J; junction bases left unmatched: 9. The CDR3 protein is CASSRAGTGIGYTF. The CDR3 coding sequence is TGTGCCAGCAGCAGGGCCGGGACAGGGATCGGCTACACCTTC.

This clonotype came up many times. The CDR3 DNA is TGTGCCAGTAGTCTCGGACAGGGGTTCCGGGCGCCCCAGCATTTT. This sequence encodes CASSLGQGFRAPQHF. This sequence joins TRBV19 and TRBJ1-5; 9 positions agree with TRBD1. The junction had 11 bases not matched to a gene; V was cut back by 5 bases and J by 9 bases. The CDR3 consists of 15 residues. From germline, CDR1 is LNHDA and CDR2 SQIVND (reference sequence).

This clonotype was seen ten or more times. The chain couples TRBV4-1 to TRBJ1-2; no definite D call. Trimming took 0 bases from V and 4 from J, leaving 6 bases between them. This CDR3 spans 13 amino acids. Germline CDR1 MGHRA, CDR2 YSYEKL. CDR3 DNA sequence: TGCGCCAGCAGCCAAGATGGTCTCTATGGCTACACCTTC. Translating it yields CASSQDGLYGYTF.

This clonotype was seen only a few times. V is TRBV10-3 and J is TRBJ2-2, with 10 bases fitting TRBD2. Germline V gene lookup returns CDR1 ENHRY and CDR2 SYGVKD. The CDR3 contains 15 residues. V lost 6 bases to trimming and J lost 2 bases; unmatched junction nucleotides: 3. CDR3 bases: TGTGCCATCAGGAGGACTAGCGGTAACACCGGGGAGCTGTTTTTT. This gives the protein CAIRRTSGNTGELFF.

V is TRBV24-1 and J is TRBJ2-5; TRBD2 is a possible D gene (6 bases). This CDR3 region has 12 residues. Germline CDR1 is KGHDR and CDR2 is SFDVKD. V lost 9 bases and J 5 bases, leaving 12 bases between the germline ends. The CDR3 DNA sequence: TGTGCCACCCGGGATGGGGGGGAGACCCAGTACTTC. Translating it yields CATRDGGETQYF.

This clonotype was observed a few times. The CDR3 end shows no conserved phenylalanine or tryptophan, and so a read error is likely. This chain links TRBV28 with TRBJ2-7; 10 bases are shared with TRBD2. Germline lookup yields CDR1 MDHEN and CDR2 SYDVKM. Trimming took 7 bases from V and 3 from J; bases not matched to a gene: 6. The CDR3 covers 14 residues. The CDR3 spells CASTIAGGHYEQYI. The CDR3, as DNA: TGTGCCAGCACGATAGCGGGAGGCCACTACGAGCAGTACATC.

This clonotype was seen at least ten times. V usage is TRBV20-1 and J usage is TRBJ2-4, with D perhaps TRBD1 (6 bases). The length of the CDR3 is 15 residues. Germline lookup yields CDR1 DFQATT and CDR2 SNEGSKA (reference sequence). V lost 5 bases and J 0 bases, leaving 14 bases between the germline ends. CDR3 protein: CSAPNRALAKNIQYF. The CDR3 DNA follows: TGCAGTGCTCCGAACAGGGCCCTAGCCAAAAACATTCAGTACTTC.

The chain combines TRBV6-5 with TRBJ1-2, with D possibly TRBD1 on 5 matching bases. This CDR3 is built from 13 residues. V was trimmed by 1 base and J by 11 bases, leaving 14 bases between them. CDR1 is MNHEY and CDR2 is SVGAGI in the germline V gene. The CDR3 nucleotides read TGTGCCAGCAGTTACTTGCCAGGCGGGGGTTACACCTTC. Its protein is CASSYLPGGGYTF.

Only a few counts were recorded for this clonotype. The chain recombines TRBV7-3 with TRBJ2-1; 13 bases are a match to TRBD2. The CDR3 spans 19 residues. Per germline, CDR1 SGHTA and CDR2 FQGTGA. Trimming removed 1 base from V and 1 base from J; junction bases left unmatched: 7. The CDR3 protein is CASSLISGGLAGSYNEQFF. CDR3 DNA sequence: TGTGCCAGCAGCTTAATTTCCGGGGGACTAGCGGGATCCTACAATGAGCAGTTCTTC.

With respect to this clonotype: The junction shows a germline mismatch at one end, possibly a read error. The chain combines TRBV11-2 with TRBJ2-2, with a weak D call TRBD2 (6 bases). The CDR3 length is 16 residues. CDR1 and CDR2 from the germline V gene are SGHAT and FQNNGV. The CDR3 here is CASSLVAEAGTGGLFF. For the CDR3, the DNA is TGTGCCAGCAGCTTAGTTGCTGAGGCGGGAACCGGGGGGCTGTTTTTT.

Ten or more counts support this clonotype. The chain recombines TRBV19 with TRBJ1-3; D unclear. The V end lost 3 bases, the J end lost 8 bases, and 11 bases lay between the germline ends. CDR3 size: 13 residues. Germline lookup yields CDR1 LNHDA and CDR2 SQIVND (reference sequence). CDR3 residues: CASSIRGLDTIYF. The CDR3 nucleotides are TGTGCCAGTAGTATCAGAGGGTTGGACACCATATATTTT.

At least ten counts were recorded for this clonotype. The genes are TRBV27 and TRBJ2-7; D ambiguous. CDR3 length: 14 residues. Germline V gene data show CDR1 as MNHEY and CDR2 as SMNVEV (reference sequence). Trimming pared 3 bases from V and 1 base from J, leaving 10 bases between. CDR3 in DNA: TGTGCCAGCAGTTTCGACGAGCTGTCCTACGAGCAGTACTTC. Translation: CASSFDELSYEQYF.

This clonotype has more than one count but fewer than ten. A much larger clone lies a single base off, so this may be a read error. V is TRBV5-1 and J is TRBJ2-7; 8 nucleotides match TRBD2. The germline V gene encodes CDR1 SGHRS and CDR2 YFSETQ. This CDR3 region has 17 residues. CDR3 sequence (DNA): TGCGCCAGCAGATTTCGGGAGGGCCCGCCGAGCTCCTACGAGCAGTGCTTC. This codes for CASRFREGPPSSYEQCF.

This clonotype was counted a single time. This may be a read error: a much more frequent sequence differs by one nucleotide. This sequence joins TRBV7-3 and TRBJ2-7; tentatively, D is TRBD1 (5 bases). This CDR3 has 15 amino acids. V was trimmed by 5 bases and J by 5 bases, leaving 19 bases between them. Germline CDR1 is SGHTA and CDR2 is FQGTGA. As DNA, the CDR3 is TGTGCCAGCAGCCCCACAGGCCTCTGTTCCAACGAGCAGTACTTC. Protein product: CASSPTGLCSNEQYF.

The sample holds many counts of this clonotype. The J gene is TRBJ1-1, the V gene TRBV19; TRBD1 aligns across 8 bases. Trimming took 6 bases from V and 6 from J; bases not matched to a gene: 12. CDR3 size: 15 residues. Per germline, CDR1 LNHDA and CDR2 SQIVND (reference sequence). CDR3 loop: CASSPSTGVVAEAFF. DNA for the CDR3: TGTGCCAGTAGCCCATCGACAGGGGTCGTGGCTGAAGCTTTCTTT.

This rearrangement joins TRBV7-9 to TRBJ1-2; D gene ambiguous. The CDR3 is made up of 14 amino acids. Trimming removed 5 bases from V and 3 bases from J, with 13 bases in between. Germline V CDR1 and CDR2: SEHNR, FQNEAQ (reference sequence). CDR3 sequence (DNA): TGTGCCAGCAGCCCCGGGCCAAGGGACTATGGCTACACCTTC. Translating gives CASSPGPRDYGYTF.